This is a list of T cell receptor beta chains from one sample in a study of T cell responses to AZD1222 COVID-19 vaccine. Profiled with immunoSEQ multiplex PCR; TCRdb holds only in-frame clones, not every one. The table lists 100,000 to 150,000 clones, roughly nine tenths of them singletons. Sequences were derived from peripheral blood, sampled on day 0 of AZD1222 vaccination. The receptors come from an adult in good health. Both conserved end residues are part of each CDR3. The D gene is left open where the match is weak. Only part of the rows carry a size: once, few, many, or a class if the clone is expanded.

>.|TRBJ1-2|TRBD1|TRBV6-1
CASSEAQGYNYGYTF
TGTGCCAGCAGTGAAGCACAGGGGTATAACTATGGCTACACCTTC
>.|TRBJ2-1|TRBD2|TRBV19
CASRTSGAIHNEQFF
TGTGCCAGTAGGACTAGCGGGGCTATACACAATGAGCAGTTCTTC
>.|TRBJ2-4|.|TRBV14
CASSQNDGNIQYF
TGTGCCAGCAGCCAAAATGACGGAAACATTCAGTACTTC
>.|TRBJ1-2|TRBD1|TRBV27
CASSLTERQGSYYGYTF
TGTGCCAGCAGTCTTACTGAACGACAGGGGAGTTACTATGGCTACACCTTC
>.|TRBJ1-2|.|TRBV24-1
CATSGGTGAIYGYTF
TGTGCCACCAGTGGTGGGACGGGGGCAATCTATGGCTACACCTTC
>once|TRBJ1-5|.|TRBV12-2
CASRFWTGFISNQPQHF
TGTGCAAGTCGCTTCTGGACAGGATTCATTAGCAATCAGCCCCAGCATTTT
>.|TRBJ2-2|.|TRBV7-6
CASSAGHLNTGELFF
TGTGCCAGCAGCGCGGGACACCTGAACACCGGGGAGCTGTTTTTT
>.|TRBJ1-2|TRBD1|TRBV9
CASSPDRGYGYTF
TGTGCCAGCAGCCCGGACAGGGGGTATGGCTACACCTTC
>.|TRBJ2-7|.|TRBV6-1
CASSEAPGEAYEQYF
TGTGCCAGCAGTGAAGCTCCAGGGGAAGCCTACGAGCAGTACTTC
>.|TRBJ1-1|.|TRBV2
CASTLRNTEAFF
TGTGCCAGCACCTTGAGGAACACTGAAGCTTTCTTT
>.|TRBJ2-7|.|TRBV5-1
CASSPHRTASYEQYF
TGCGCCAGCAGCCCTCATAGGACGGCCTCCTACGAGCAGTACTTC
>.|TRBJ2-7|.|TRBV6-5
CASSYRDNRYEQYF
TGTGCCAGCAGTTATCGGGACAACCGCTACGAGCAGTACTTC
>.|TRBJ2-5|.|TRBV7-2
CASSAGAQETQYF
TGTGCCAGCAGTGCGGGGGCCCAAGAGACCCAGTACTTC
>.|TRBJ2-1|.|TRBV29-1
CSVDGHREQFF
TGCAGCGTGGACGGCCACCGTGAGCAGTTCTTC
>.|TRBJ2-5|.|TRBV7-2
CASSLVAEETQYF
TGTGCCAGCAGCTTAGTCGCAGAAGAGACCCAGTACTTC
>once|TRBJ1-5|.|TRBV28
CASSLGQKGQPQHF
TGTGCCAGCAGTTTGGGGCAGAAAGGTCAGCCCCAGCATTTT
>few|TRBJ2-3|.|TRBV7-7
CASSLSGTDTQYF
TGTGCCAGCAGCTTAAGTGGCACAGATACGCAGTATTTT
>.|TRBJ1-4|.|TRBV6-5
CASRLSNEKLFF
TGTGCCAGCAGGCTTTCTAATGAAAAACTGTTTTTT
>.|TRBJ1-1|.|TRBV4-3
CASSQDLGVTEAFF
TGCGCCAGCAGCCAAGATTTGGGAGTCACTGAAGCTTTCTTT
>.|TRBJ1-5|.|TRBV27
CASSLSLDQPQHF
TGTGCCAGCAGTTTATCACTCGATCAGCCCCAGCATTTT
>.|TRBJ1-5|.|TRBV24-1
CATSGGGLNQPQHF
TGTGCCACCAGTGGTGGGGGATTAAATCAGCCCCAGCATTTT
>.|TRBJ2-7|.|TRBV16
CASSQGNEQYF
TGTGCCAGCAGCCAAGGGAACGAGCAGTACTTC
>.|TRBJ1-3|.|TRBV10-3
CAISPPGTGSPGNTIYF
TGTGCCATCAGTCCGCCCGGTACAGGGAGTCCTGGAAACACCATATATTTT
>few|TRBJ2-7|.|TRBV19
CASSMTGSGEQYF
TGTGCCAGTAGTATGACGGGATCGGGGGAGCAGTACTTC
>.|TRBJ2-7|TRBD2|TRBV4-2
CASSQAADTSGTIAPRF
TGTGCCAGCAGCCAAGCGGCCGATACATCCGGGACTATCGCTCCACGCTTC
>.|TRBJ2-1|.|TRBV2
CASSSRRDVGFF
TGTGCCAGCAGTTCCCGTAGGGACGTAGGATTCTTC
>.|TRBJ1-5|.|TRBV7-3
CASSLDSNQPQHF
TGTGCCAGCAGCTTAGATAGCAATCAGCCCCAGCATTTT
>.|TRBJ1-2|.|TRBV12-5
CASGLDRWGYTF
TGTGCTAGTGGTTTGGACAGGTGGGGCTACACCTTC
>once|TRBJ2-1|TRBD2|TRBV6-5
CASTTGGEQFF
TGTGCCAGCACAACGGGGGGTGAGCAGTTCTTC
>.|TRBJ2-3|.|TRBV5-6
CASSLRAGVGTDTQYF
TGTGCCAGCAGCTTGAGGGCAGGGGTCGGCACAGATACGCAGTATTTT
>.|TRBJ1-5|.|TRBV6-5
CASRPAGGNQPQHF
TGTGCCAGCAGGCCCGCCGGAGGGAATCAGCCCCAGCATTTT
>.|TRBJ1-1|TRBD1|TRBV7-9
CASSLAETGGFSEAFF
TGTGCCAGCAGCTTAGCGGAAACAGGGGGCTTTTCTGAAGCTTTCTTT
>.|TRBJ2-3|.|TRBV14
CASSQYTDTQYF
TGTGCCAGCAGCCAGTACACAGATACGCAGTATTTT
>.|TRBJ1-5|.|TRBV2
CASSPIISNQPQHF
TGTGCCAGCAGCCCTATAATTAGCAATCAGCCCCAGCATTTT
>.|TRBJ1-2|.|TRBV9
CASNGEGPANYGYTF
TGTGCCAGCAATGGTGAGGGACCTGCTAACTATGGCTACACCTTC
>.|TRBJ1-3|.|TRBV29-1
CSGTSGNTIYF
TGCAGCGGAACCTCTGGAAACACCATATATTTT
>.|TRBJ1-2|.|TRBV27
CASRGYYGYTF
TGTGCCAGCAGGGGTTACTATGGCTACACCTTC